The T cell receptor (beta chain) described here comes from a study of OX40 agonist ivuxolimab in advanced cancers. Overall study: From about 23 to 85 years was the age range, with a mean of around 57 years, and around 84% were male.

Germline CDR1 is MGHRA and CDR2 is YSYEKL. The length of the CDR3 is 15 residues. The table came from immunoSEQ multiplex PCR; TCRdb's copy has only in-frame clones and leaves some out. The sample includes around 65,000 clones, about three quarters of them seen just once. The chain couples TRBV4-1 to TRBJ2-5, with D perhaps TRBD1 (7 bases). Gene TRBJ2-7 matches the end of the DNA better, so the J call may be wrong. The receptor was isolated from an adult with an advanced solid tumor such as melanoma, head and neck, liver or kidney cancer. The sequences come from CD4+ or CD8+ T cells sorted from blood, collected in a trial of the OX40 agonist ivuxolimab. CDR3: CASSQEVRGRSEQYF. The CDR3 DNA is TGCGCCAGCAGCCAAGAGGTCAGGGGGAGGTCCGAGCAGTACTTC.